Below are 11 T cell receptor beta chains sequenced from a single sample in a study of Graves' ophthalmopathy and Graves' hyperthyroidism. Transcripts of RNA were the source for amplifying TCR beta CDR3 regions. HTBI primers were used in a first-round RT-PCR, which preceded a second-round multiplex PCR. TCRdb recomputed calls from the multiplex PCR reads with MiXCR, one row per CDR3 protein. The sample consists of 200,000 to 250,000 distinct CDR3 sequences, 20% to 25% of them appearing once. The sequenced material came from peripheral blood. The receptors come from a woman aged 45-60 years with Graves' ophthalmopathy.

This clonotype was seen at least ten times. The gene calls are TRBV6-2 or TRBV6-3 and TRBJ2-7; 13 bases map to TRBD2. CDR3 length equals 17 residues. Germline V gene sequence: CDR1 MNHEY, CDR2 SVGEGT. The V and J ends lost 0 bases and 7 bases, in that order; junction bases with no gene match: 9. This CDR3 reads CASSYSMGTSGNREQYF. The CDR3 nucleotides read TGTGCCAGCAGTTACTCGATGGGGACTAGCGGGAATAGGGAGCAGTACTTC.

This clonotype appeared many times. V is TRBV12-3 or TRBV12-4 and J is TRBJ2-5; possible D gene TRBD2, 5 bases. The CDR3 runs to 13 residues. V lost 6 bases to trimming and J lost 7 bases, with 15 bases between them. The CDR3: CASSPRTRGTQYF. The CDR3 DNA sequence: TGTGCCAGCAGCCCTCGGACCCGGGGGACCCAGTACTTC.

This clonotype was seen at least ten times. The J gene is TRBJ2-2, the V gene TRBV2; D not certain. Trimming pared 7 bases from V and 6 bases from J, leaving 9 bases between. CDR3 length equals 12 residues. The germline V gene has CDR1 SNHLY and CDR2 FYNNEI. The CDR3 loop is CASTRLPGELFF. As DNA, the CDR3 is TGTGCCAGCACAAGACTCCCCGGGGAGCTGTTTTTT. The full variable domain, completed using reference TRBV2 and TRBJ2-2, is EPEVTQTPSHQVTQMGQEVILRCVPISNHLYFYWYRQILGQKVEFLVSFYNNEISEKSEIFDDQFSVERPDGSNFTLKIRSTKLEDSAMYFCASTRLPGELFFGEGSRLTVL.

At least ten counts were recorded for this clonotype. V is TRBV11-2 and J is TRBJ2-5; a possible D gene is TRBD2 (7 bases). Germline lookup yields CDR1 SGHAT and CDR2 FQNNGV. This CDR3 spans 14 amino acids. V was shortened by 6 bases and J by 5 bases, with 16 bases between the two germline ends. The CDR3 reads CASRRGRGGETQYF. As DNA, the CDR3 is TGTGCCAGCAGGAGGGGCAGGGGAGGGGAGACCCAGTACTTC.

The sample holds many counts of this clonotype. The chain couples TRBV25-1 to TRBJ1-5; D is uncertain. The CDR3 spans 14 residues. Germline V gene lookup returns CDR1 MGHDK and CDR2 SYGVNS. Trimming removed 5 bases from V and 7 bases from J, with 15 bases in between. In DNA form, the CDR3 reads TGTGCCAGCAGTCCCTTAAATTTTGGCCAGCCCCAGCATTTT. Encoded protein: CASSPLNFGQPQHF.

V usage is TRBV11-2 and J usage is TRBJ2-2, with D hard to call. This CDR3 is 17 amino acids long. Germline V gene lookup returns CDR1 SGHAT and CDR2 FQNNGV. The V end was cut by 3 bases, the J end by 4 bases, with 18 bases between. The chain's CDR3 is CASSFLIAGPTTGELFF. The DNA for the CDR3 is TGTGCCAGCAGCTTCCTAATAGCAGGACCTACCACCGGGGAGCTGTTTTTT.

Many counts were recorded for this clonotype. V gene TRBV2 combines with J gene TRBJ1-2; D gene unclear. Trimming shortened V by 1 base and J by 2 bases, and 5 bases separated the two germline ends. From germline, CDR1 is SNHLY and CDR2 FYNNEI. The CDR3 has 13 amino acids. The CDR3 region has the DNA TGTGCCAGCAGTGAAGAGAACAACTATGGCTACACCTTC. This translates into CASSEENNYGYTF.

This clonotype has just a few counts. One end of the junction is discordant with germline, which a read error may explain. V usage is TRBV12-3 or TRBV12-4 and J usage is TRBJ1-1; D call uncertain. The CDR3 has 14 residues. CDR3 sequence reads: CASRGPGKAPEASF. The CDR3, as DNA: TGTGCCAGCAGAGGACCGGGGAAGGCTCCTGAAGCTTCCTTT.

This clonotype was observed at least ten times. CDR3 residues: CASSLGQGSQETQYF. CDR3 nucleotide sequence: TGTGCCAGCAGCTTAGGGCAGGGTAGTCAAGAGACCCAGTACTTC. V and J are TRBV7-9 and TRBJ2-5; D possibly corresponds to TRBD1 (5 bases). Looked up from germline, CDR1 is SEHNR and CDR2 is FQNEAQ (reference sequence). V was cut by 1 base and J by 2 bases, with 11 bases left in between. This CDR3 contains 15 residues.

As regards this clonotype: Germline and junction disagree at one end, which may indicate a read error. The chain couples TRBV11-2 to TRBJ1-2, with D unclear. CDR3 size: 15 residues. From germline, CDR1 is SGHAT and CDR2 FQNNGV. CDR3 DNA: TGTGCCAGCAGCCCAAGAGAGGGCGCGCACTATGGCTACAACTTC. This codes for CASSPREGAHYGYNF.

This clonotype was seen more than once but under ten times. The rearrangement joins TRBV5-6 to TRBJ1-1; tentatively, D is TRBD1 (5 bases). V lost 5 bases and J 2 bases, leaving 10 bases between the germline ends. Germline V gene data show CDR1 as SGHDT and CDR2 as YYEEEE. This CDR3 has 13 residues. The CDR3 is CASRITGNTEAFF. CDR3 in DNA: TGTGCCAGCAGGATTACAGGTAACACTGAAGCTTTCTTT.